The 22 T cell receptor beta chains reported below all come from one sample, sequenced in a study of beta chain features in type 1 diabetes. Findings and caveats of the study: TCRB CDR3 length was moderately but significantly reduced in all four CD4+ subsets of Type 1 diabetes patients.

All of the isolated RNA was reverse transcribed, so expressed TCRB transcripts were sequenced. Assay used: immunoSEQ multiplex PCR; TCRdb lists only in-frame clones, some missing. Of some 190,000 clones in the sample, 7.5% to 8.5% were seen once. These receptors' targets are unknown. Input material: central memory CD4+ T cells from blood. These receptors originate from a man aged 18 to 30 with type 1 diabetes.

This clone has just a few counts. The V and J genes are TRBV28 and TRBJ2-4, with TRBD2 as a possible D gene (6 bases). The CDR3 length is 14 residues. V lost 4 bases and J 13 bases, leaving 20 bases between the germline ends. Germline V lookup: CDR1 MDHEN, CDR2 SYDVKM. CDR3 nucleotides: TGTGCCAGCAGTTCCAAGATGCGGGGCACTCTCCAGTACTTC. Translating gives CASSSKMRGTLQYF.

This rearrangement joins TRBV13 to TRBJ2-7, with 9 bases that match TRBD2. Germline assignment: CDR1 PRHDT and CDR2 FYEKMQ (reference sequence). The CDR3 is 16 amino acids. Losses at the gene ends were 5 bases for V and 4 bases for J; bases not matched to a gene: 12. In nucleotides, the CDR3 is TGTGCCAGCAGCCCCCCGCGTGGCGGGGGGGTTTACGAGCAGTACTTC. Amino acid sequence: CASSPPRGGGVYEQYF. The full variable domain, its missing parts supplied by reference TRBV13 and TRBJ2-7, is AAGVIQSPRHLIKEKRETATLKCYPIPRHDTVYWYQQGPGQDPQFLISFYEKMQSDKGSIPDRFSAQQFSDYHSELNMSSLELGDSALYFCASSPPRGGGVYEQYFGPGTRLTVT.

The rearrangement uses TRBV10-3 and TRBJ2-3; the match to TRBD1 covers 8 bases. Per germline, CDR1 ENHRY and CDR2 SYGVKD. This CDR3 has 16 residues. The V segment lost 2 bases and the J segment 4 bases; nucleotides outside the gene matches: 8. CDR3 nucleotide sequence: TGTGCCATCAGTGAGAAAACAGGGGGTGAGGCAGATACGCAGTATTTT. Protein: CAISEKTGGEADTQYF.

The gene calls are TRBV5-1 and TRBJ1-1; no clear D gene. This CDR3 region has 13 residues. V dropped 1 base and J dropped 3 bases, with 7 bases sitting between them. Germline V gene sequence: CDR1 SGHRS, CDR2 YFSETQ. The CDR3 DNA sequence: TGCGCCAGCAGCTTGATCTCCGACACTGAAGCTTTCTTT. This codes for CASSLISDTEAFF.

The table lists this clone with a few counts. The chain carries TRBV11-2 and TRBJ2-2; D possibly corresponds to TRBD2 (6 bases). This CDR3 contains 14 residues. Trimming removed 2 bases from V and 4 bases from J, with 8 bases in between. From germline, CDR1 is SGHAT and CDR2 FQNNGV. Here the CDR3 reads CASSLRGGTGELFF. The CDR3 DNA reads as TGTGCCAGCAGCTTACGGGGAGGCACCGGGGAGCTGTTTTTT.

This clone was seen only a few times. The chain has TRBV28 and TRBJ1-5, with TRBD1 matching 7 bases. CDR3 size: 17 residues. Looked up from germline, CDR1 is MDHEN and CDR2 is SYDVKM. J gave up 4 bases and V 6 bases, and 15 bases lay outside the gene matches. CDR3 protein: CASRRPGTVPSNQPQHF. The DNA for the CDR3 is TGTGCCAGCAGGCGTCCCGGGACAGTTCCTTCGAATCAGCCCCAGCATTTT. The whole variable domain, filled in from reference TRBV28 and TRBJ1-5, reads DVKVTQSSRYLVKRTGEKVFLECVQDMDHENMFWYRQDPGLGLRLIYFSYDVKMKEKGDIPEGYSVSREKKERFSLILESASTNQTSMYLCASRRPGTVPSNQPQHFGDGTRLSIL.

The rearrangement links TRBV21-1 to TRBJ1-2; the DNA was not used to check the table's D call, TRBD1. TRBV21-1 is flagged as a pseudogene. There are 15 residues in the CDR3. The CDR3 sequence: CASSKEGQGASGYTF. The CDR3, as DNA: TGTGCCAGCAGCAAAGAGGGACAGGGGGCGTCTGGCTACACCTTC.

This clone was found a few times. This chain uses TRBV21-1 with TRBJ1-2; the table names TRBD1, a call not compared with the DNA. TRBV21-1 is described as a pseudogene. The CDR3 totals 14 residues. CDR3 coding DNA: TGTGCCAGCACGGGACAGCCTTGCCCCTATGGCTACACCTTC. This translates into CASTGQPCPYGYTF.

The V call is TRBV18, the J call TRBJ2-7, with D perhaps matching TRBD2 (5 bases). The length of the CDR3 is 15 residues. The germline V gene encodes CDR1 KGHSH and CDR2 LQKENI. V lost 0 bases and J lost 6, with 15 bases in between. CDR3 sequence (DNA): TGTGCCAGCTCACCACCCATCGGCGGAGCGGTCGAGCAGTACTTC. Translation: CASSPPIGGAVEQYF.

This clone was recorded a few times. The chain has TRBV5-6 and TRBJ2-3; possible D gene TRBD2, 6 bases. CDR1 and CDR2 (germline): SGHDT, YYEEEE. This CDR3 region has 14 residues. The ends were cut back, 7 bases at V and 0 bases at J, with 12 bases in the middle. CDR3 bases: TGTGCCAGCCAAGATAGCGGTAGCACAGATACGCAGTATTTT. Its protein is CASQDSGSTDTQYF.

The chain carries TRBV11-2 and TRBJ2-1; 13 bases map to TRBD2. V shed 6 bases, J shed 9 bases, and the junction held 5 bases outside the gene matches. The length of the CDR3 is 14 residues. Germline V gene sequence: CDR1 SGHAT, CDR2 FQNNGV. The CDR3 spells CASRGLAGYGEQFF. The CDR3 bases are TGTGCCAGCAGGGGACTAGCGGGATACGGTGAGCAGTTCTTC.

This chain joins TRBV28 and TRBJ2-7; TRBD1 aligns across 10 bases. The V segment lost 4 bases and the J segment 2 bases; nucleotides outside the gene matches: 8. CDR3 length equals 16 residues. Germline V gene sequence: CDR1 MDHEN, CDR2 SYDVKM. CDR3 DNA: TGTGCCAGCAGTTCTCCCACCGGGACAGGGGCCTACGAGCAGTACTTC. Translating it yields CASSSPTGTGAYEQYF.

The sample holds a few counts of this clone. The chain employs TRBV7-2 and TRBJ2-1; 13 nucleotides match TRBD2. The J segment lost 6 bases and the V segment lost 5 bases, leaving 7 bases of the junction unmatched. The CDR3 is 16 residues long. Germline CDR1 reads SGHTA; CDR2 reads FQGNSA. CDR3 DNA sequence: TGTGCCAGCAGCCTCCTACTAGCGGGGGGGGTCAATGAGCAGTTCTTC. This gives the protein CASSLLLAGGVNEQFF.

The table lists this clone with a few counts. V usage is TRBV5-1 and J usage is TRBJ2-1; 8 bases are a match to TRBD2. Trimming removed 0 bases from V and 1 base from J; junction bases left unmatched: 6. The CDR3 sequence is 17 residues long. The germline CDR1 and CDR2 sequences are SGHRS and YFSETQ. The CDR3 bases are TGCGCCAGCAGCTTGGAGGCAGCGGGGGTGTCCTACAATGAGCAGTTCTTC. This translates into CASSLEAAGVSYNEQFF. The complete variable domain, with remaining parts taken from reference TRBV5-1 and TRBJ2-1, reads KAGVTQTPRYLIKTRGQQVTLSCSPISGHRSVSWYQQTPGQGLQFLFEYFSETQRNKGNFPGRFSGRQFSNSRSEMNVSTLELGDSALYLCASSLEAAGVSYNEQFFGPGTRLTVL.

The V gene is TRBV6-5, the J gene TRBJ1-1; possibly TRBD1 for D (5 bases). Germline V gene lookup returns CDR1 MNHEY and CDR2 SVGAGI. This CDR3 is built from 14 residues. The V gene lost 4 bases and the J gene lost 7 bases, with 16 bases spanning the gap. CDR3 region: CASSSGRRALEAFF. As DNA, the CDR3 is TGTGCCAGCAGTTCGGGACGGAGGGCCCTTGAAGCTTTCTTT.

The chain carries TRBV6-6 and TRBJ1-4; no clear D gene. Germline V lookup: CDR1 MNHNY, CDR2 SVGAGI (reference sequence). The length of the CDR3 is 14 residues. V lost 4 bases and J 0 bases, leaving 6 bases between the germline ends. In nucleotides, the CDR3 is TGTGCCAGCAGTTCCAGTTCAACTAATGAAAAACTGTTTTTT. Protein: CASSSSSTNEKLFF.

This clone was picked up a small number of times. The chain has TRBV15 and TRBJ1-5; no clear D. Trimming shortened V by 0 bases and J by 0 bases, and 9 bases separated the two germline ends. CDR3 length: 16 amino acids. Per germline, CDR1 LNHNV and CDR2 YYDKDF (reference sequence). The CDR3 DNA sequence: TGTGCCACCAGCAGAGAAGCGCGCAGTAGCAATCAGCCCCAGCATTTT. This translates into CATSREARSSNQPQHF.

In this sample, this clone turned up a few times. CDR3 DNA sequence: TGTGCCAGCACACTAGCGGGGGACAATGAGCAGTTCTTC. Protein: CASTLAGDNEQFF. The chain is built from TRBV25-1 and TRBJ2-1; 11 nucleotides agree with TRBD2. Looked up from germline, CDR1 is MGHDK and CDR2 is SYGVNS. The CDR3 has 13 residues. V lost 7 bases and J lost 5; bases outside the gene matches: 1.

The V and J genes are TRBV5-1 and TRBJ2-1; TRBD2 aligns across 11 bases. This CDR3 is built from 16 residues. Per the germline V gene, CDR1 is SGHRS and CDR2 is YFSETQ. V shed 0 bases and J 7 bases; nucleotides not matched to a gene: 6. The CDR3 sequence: CASSLELAGVRNEQFF. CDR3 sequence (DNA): TGCGCCAGCAGCTTGGAACTAGCGGGAGTCAGGAATGAGCAGTTCTTC.

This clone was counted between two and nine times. DNA for the CDR3: TGTGCCAGCAGTGATACAGGGGGCATATACTTC. This translates into CASSDTGGIYF. V usage is TRBV2 and J usage is TRBJ2-5, with TRBD1 matching over 9 bases. Germline trimming cut 3 bases from V and 14 bases from J; bases unmatched to any gene: 4. The germline CDR1 and CDR2 sequences are SNHLY and FYNNEI. This CDR3 is built from 11 residues.

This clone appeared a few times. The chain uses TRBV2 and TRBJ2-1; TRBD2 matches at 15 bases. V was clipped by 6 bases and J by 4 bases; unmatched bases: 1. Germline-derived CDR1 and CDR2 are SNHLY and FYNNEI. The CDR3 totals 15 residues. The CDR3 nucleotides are TGTGCCAGCAGGGGGACTAGCGGGGGGTACAATGAGCAGTTCTTC. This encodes CASRGTSGGYNEQFF. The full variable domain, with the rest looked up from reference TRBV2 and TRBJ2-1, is EPEVTQTPSHQVTQMGQEVILRCVPISNHLYFYWYRQILGQKVEFLVSFYNNEISEKSEIFDDQFSVERPDGSNFTLKIRSTKLEDSAMYFCASRGTSGGYNEQFFGPGTRLTVL.

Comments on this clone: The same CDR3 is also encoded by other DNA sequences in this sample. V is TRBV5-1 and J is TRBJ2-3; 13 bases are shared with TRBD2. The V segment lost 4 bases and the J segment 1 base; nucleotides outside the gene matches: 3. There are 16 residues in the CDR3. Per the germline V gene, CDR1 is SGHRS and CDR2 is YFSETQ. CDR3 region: CASSPGTSGGTDTQYF. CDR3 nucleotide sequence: TGCGCCAGCAGCCCGGGGACTAGCGGGGGCACAGATACGCAGTATTTT.